This TCR beta chain was documented in a study of cytomegalovirus exposure and HLA in healthy donors. The study, taken as a whole, reports: The number of N-insertions in an Asian-associated ancestry cluster was reportedly below the 666-donor mean in a later analysis. The authors later linked a missense DCLRE1C variant to TCR beta V- and J-gene trimming.

The CDR3 consists of 15 residues. V was clipped by 0 bases and J by 5 bases, with 14 bases between them. Looked up from germline, CDR1 is SGHRS and CDR2 is YFSETQ. Remarks on this clone: Its antigen remains unidentified.

The PCR made use of 60 Vbeta and 13 Jbeta primers. Method: immunoSEQ multiplex PCR; TCRdb's copy keeps in-frame clones and lacks some. Among about 160,000 clones listed, roughly 78% were seen once. J is TRBJ1-1 and V is TRBV5-1, with D uncertain. The material sequenced was PBMCs. This receptor was obtained from a middle-aged woman in good health and CMV-seronegative. CDR3 in amino acids: CASSLGPGGKTEAFF. The CDR3, as DNA: TGCGCCAGCAGCTTGGGCCCGGGAGGGAAGACTGAAGCTTTCTTT.